The source of this T cell receptor beta chain is a study of T cell changes during pregnancy in multiple sclerosis. Sequencing was performed with immunoSEQ multiplex PCR; in TCRdb, only in-frame clones are kept and a portion is missing. Among tens of thousands of clones listed, roughly 92% were seen once. Looked up from germline, CDR1 is SEHNR and CDR2 is FQNEAQ (reference sequence). This CDR3 is 16 amino acids long. V shed 2 bases, J shed 2 bases, and the junction held 5 bases outside the gene matches. The receptor's source is a female donor with multiple sclerosis, enrolled in a pregnancy study. The chain links TRBV7-9 to TRBJ2-3; 9 bases map to TRBD1. The sequenced sample was CD4+ T cells from peripheral blood mononuclear cells, obtained in the third trimester of pregnancy. In DNA, the CDR3 is TGTGCCAGCAGCTTACGGGACAGGGTGAACACAGATACGCAGTATTTT. It translates to CASSLRDRVNTDTQYF.